Each of the 13 T cell receptor beta chains below was sequenced from the same sample in a study of shared clonotypes between healthy human individuals. Profiling relied on immunoSEQ multiplex PCR, and the TCRdb table lists in-frame clones only, not all of them. This sample has 900,000 to 1,200,000 clones; about 80% occur once, and the top ten carry roughly 0.65%. What was sequenced was memory CD4+ T cells from PBMCs. This sample's subset: CD45RA-negative fraction. Every receptor here comes from a man aged 18 to 30 in good health. Some clones in this sample may be carry-over from other donors' samples.

V gene TRBV2 combines with J gene TRBJ2-3; TRBD2 matches at 7 bases. The CDR3 sequence is 14 residues long. The germline CDR1 and CDR2 sequences are SNHLY and FYNNEI. Trimming took 5 bases from V and 2 from J; bases not matched to a gene: 4. The CDR3 coding sequence is TGTGCCAGCAGTTGGACTAGTACCACAGATACGCAGTATTTT. It specifies CASSWTSTTDTQYF.

V and J are TRBV5-4 and TRBJ2-1; D is possibly TRBD1 (6 bases). The length of the CDR3 is 15 residues. Germline CDR1 and CDR2: SGHNT and YYREEE (reference sequence). Between the trimmed V and J ends, which lost 0 bases and 8 bases, there was a span of 15 bases. CDR3 protein: CASSLEGVEGDEQFF. The CDR3 DNA follows: TGTGCCAGCAGCTTGGAGGGGGTCGAGGGGGATGAGCAGTTCTTC.

This clone was observed a handful of times. The chain links TRBV18 to TRBJ1-3; 7 nucleotides match TRBD1. Germline V gene lookup returns CDR1 KGHSH and CDR2 LQKENI. CDR3 length: 15 residues. The V and J ends lost 10 bases and 0 bases, in that order; junction bases with no gene match: 9. In DNA, the CDR3 is TGTGCCACATCCGGGGGACAGTCCTCTGGAAACACCATATATTTT. Translation gives CATSGGQSSGNTIYF.

This clone was detected a few times. Different DNA sequences within this sample yield the same CDR3. The chain is built from TRBV5-4 and TRBJ2-3, with D possibly TRBD2 on 6 matching bases. Germline V gene data show CDR1 as SGHNT and CDR2 as YYREEE (reference sequence). This CDR3 spans 15 amino acids. The V end was cut by 0 bases, the J end by 0 bases, with 8 bases between. The CDR3 spells CASSLGGTSTDTQYF. The CDR3 nucleotides are TGTGCCAGCAGCTTGGGTGGGACTAGCACAGATACGCAGTATTTT.

V usage is TRBV5-1 and J usage is TRBJ2-2, with TRBD1 matching 10 bases. The CDR3 sequence is 17 residues long. Germline values: CDR1 SGHRS, CDR2 YFSETQ. The ends lost 3 bases at V and 0 bases at J; junction bases unmatched: 5. The CDR3 spells CASSSGTGDSNTGELFF. CDR3 bases: TGCGCCAGCAGCTCCGGGACAGGGGATTCGAACACCGGGGAGCTGTTTTTT.

The V and J genes are TRBV15 and TRBJ2-7; D is perhaps TRBD1 (6 bases). The CDR3 is 14 residues long. Germline assignment: CDR1 LNHNV and CDR2 YYDKDF (reference sequence). The V end lost 5 bases, the J end lost 2 bases, and 13 bases lay between the germline ends. CDR3 amino acids: CATSRTAGTYEQYF. Here the CDR3 DNA reads TGTGCCACCAGCCGGACAGCTGGGACCTACGAGCAGTACTTC. Full variable domain (outside the CDR3, taken from reference TRBV15 and TRBJ2-7): DAMVIQNPRYQVTQFGKPVTLSCSQTLNHNVMYWYQQKSSQAPKLLFHYYDKDFNNEADTPDNFQSRRPNTSFCFLDIRSPGLGDTAMYLCATSRTAGTYEQYFGPGTRLTVT.

The V gene is TRBV30, the J gene TRBJ1-4, with D maybe TRBD1 (5 bases). The CDR3 sequence is 15 residues long. CDR1 is GTSNPN, CDR2 SVGIG, per germline (reference sequence). V dropped 3 bases and J dropped 5 bases, with 16 bases sitting between them. CDR3 region: CAWRVPGTANEKLFF. The CDR3 region has the DNA TGTGCCTGGAGGGTTCCCGGGACGGCCAATGAAAAACTGTTTTTT. The full variable domain, completed using reference TRBV30 and TRBJ1-4, is SQTIHQWPATLVQPVGSPLSLECTVEGTSNPNLYWYRQAAGRGLQLLFYSVGIGQISSEVPQNLSASRPQDRQFILSSKKLLLSDSGFYLCAWRVPGTANEKLFFGSGTQLSVL.

V is TRBV5-1 and J is TRBJ2-1, with 11 bases matching TRBD2. The CDR3 has 15 residues. V shed 4 bases and J 9 bases; nucleotides not matched to a gene: 9. The germline CDR1 and CDR2 sequences are SGHRS and YFSETQ. This chain's CDR3 is CASSLELAGAGEQFF. The CDR3 nucleotides read TGCGCCAGCAGCCTCGAACTAGCGGGAGCAGGTGAGCAGTTCTTC. The whole variable domain, remainder taken from reference TRBV5-1 and TRBJ2-1, is KAGVTQTPRYLIKTRGQQVTLSCSPISGHRSVSWYQQTPGQGLQFLFEYFSETQRNKGNFPGRFSGRQFSNSRSEMNVSTLELGDSALYLCASSLELAGAGEQFFGPGTRLTVL.

The J gene is TRBJ2-7, the V gene TRBV4-2; TRBD1 matches 10 bases. The CDR3 contains 16 residues. The trim removed 4 bases at V and 0 bases at J, leaving 6 bases unmatched. CDR1 and CDR2 (germline): LGHNA, YNFKEQ. Written as DNA, the CDR3 is TGTGCCAGCAGCCTTCCTCGACAGGGGGCCTCCTACGAGCAGTACTTC. Translated, it gives CASSLPRQGASYEQYF.

The chain joins TRBV5-1 to TRBJ1-2; the match to TRBD1 covers 11 bases. The V and J ends lost 3 bases and 0 bases, in that order; junction bases with no gene match: 10. Germline lookup yields CDR1 SGHRS and CDR2 YFSETQ. The CDR3 is 18 amino acids. This CDR3 is CASSSSGTGGDPNYGYTF. The CDR3 DNA is TGCGCCAGCAGCTCATCCGGGACAGGGGGTGATCCTAACTATGGCTACACCTTC.

This chain connects TRBV5-1 to TRBJ1-5; 7 positions agree with TRBD1. CDR3 length: 15 amino acids. V trimming: 4 bases; J trimming: 3 bases; junction bases outside the gene matches: 7. The germline V gene encodes CDR1 SGHRS and CDR2 YFSETQ. The CDR3 coding sequence is TGCGCCAGCAGCAGGGGGACAGACTTCAATCAGCCCCAGCATTTT. This translates into CASSRGTDFNQPQHF.

This rearrangement joins TRBV19 to TRBJ2-7, with D perhaps being TRBD1 or TRBD2 (5 bases each). The length of the CDR3 is 15 residues. The germline V and J ends were trimmed by 3 bases and 3 bases, with 15 bases remaining between them. From germline, CDR1 is LNHDA and CDR2 SQIVND (reference sequence). In nucleotides, the CDR3 is TGTGCCAGTAGTATCCCGGGACGCGAGTTCTACGAGCAGTACTTC. Its protein is CASSIPGREFYEQYF.

A remark on this clone: The sample holds other DNA sequences that translate to the same CDR3. The chain uses TRBV7-2 and TRBJ1-5; D call uncertain. This CDR3 has 13 amino acids. V lost 0 bases and J 3 bases, leaving 3 bases between the germline ends. Germline V lookup: CDR1 SGHTA, CDR2 FQGNSA. The CDR3, as DNA: TGTGCCAGCAGCTTAGCTTTCAATCAGCCCCAGCATTTT. This codes for CASSLAFNQPQHF.